The source of this TCR beta chain is a study of Ad26.COV2.S vaccination and SARS-CoV-2 variants. Whole-study context: Intramuscularly, Ad26.COV2.S was given either once or twice, 56 days apart. Study-wide results and limits: It is possible that the TCR breadth and depth analyses underestimated the total T cell responses.

As to treatment: some 20 received Ad26.COV2.S at low or high dose, single or two shots; several received placebo; per-sample allocation not given. Sampling was performed 63 days after the first vaccine or placebo injection. The vaccine delivered Wuhan-strain SARS-CoV-2 spike through an Ad26 vector. Concerning this clone: Its cognate antigen is unknown.

The protocol was immunoSEQ multiplex PCR, while the TCRdb copy is restricted to in-frame clones and leaves out a portion. The sample has hundreds of thousands of clones, approximately 90% seen once. CDR3 length: 14 amino acids. With V trimmed by 4 bases and J by 8 bases, 5 bases remained unmatched. Germline V gene lookup returns CDR1 SGHNT and CDR2 YYREEE (reference sequence). Material: peripheral blood, obtained in a trial of Ad26.COV2.S vaccine versus placebo. The clonotype comes from a person aged 18-65 years who received the Ad26.COV2.S COVID-19 vaccine or a placebo. The chain is built from TRBV5-4 and TRBJ1-4; TRBD1 aligns across 10 bases. CDR3 region: CASSPTGGGEKLFF. The CDR3 DNA reads TGTGCCAGCAGCCCGACAGGGGGCGGGGAAAAACTGTTTTTT.